A single sample gave rise to the 10 T cell receptor beta chains below, sequenced in a study of blood T cell repertoires in COVID-19. This table comes from immunoSEQ multiplex PCR, and its TCRdb copy is limited to in-frame clones, with some not included. The profile covers over 80,000 clones, with 90% appearing a single time and 1.7% taken by the ten largest. Sequencing input: peripheral blood. Receptors were obtained from a man aged 55 to 70 with acute or convalescent COVID-19.

The chain joins TRBV4-3 to TRBJ2-1; no firm D call. The CDR3 has 14 residues. V lost 0 bases and J 6 bases, leaving 9 bases between the germline ends. The V gene's germline CDR1 is LGHNA and CDR2 YSLEER. CDR3 loop: CASSQERLTNEQFF. The CDR3 DNA is TGCGCCAGCAGCCAAGAGCGACTCACCAATGAGCAGTTCTTC.

This clone has just a few counts. The chain links TRBV6-2 or TRBV6-3 to TRBJ1-6; D might be TRBD1 (5 bases). This CDR3 has 15 amino acids. V was clipped by 2 bases and J by 10 bases, with 15 bases between them. The germline V gene has CDR1 MNHEY and CDR2 SVGEGT. CDR3 nucleotides: TGTGCCAGCAGTTACCCGACCTCGGGGGGATCACCCCTCCACTTT. Amino acid sequence: CASSYPTSGGSPLHF.

The chain has TRBV2 and TRBJ1-1; 10 bases line up with TRBD1. The CDR3 is 16 amino acids. The V segment lost 2 bases and the J segment 5 bases; nucleotides outside the gene matches: 8. CDR1 is SNHLY and CDR2 is FYNNEI in the germline V gene. The CDR3 loop is CASSEPKDRGRTEAFF. In DNA, the CDR3 is TGTGCCAGCAGTGAACCCAAGGACAGGGGGAGGACTGAAGCTTTCTTT.

Here the CDR3 reads CASSRGDRGYEQYF. The CDR3 DNA is TGTGCCAGCAGCCGGGGGGACAGGGGCTACGAGCAGTACTTC. This chain connects TRBV9 to TRBJ2-7; 10 nucleotides line up with TRBD1. Germline V gives CDR1 SGDLS, CDR2 YYNGEE. V dropped 4 bases and J dropped 3; count of bases not matched to a gene: 4. The CDR3 has 14 residues.

As regards this clone: One end of the junction is discordant with germline, which a read error may explain. The CDR3 here is CASSYSGFGGGELFF. DNA for the CDR3: TGTGCCAGCAGCTACTCGGGGTTCGGGGGCGGGGAGCTGTTTTTT. The rearrangement joins TRBV6-5 to TRBJ2-2, with a weak D call TRBD2 (6 bases). Germline CDR1 reads MNHEY; CDR2 reads SVGAGI. The CDR3 totals 15 residues.

V is TRBV27 and J is TRBJ2-2; TRBD1 might be the D (5 bases). CDR1 and CDR2 from the germline V gene are MNHEY and SMNVEV (reference sequence). Trimming left V 4 bases short and J 2 bases short, with 8 bases between. This CDR3 is 14 amino acids long. CDR3 loop: CASSSTVNTGELFF. CDR3 bases: TGTGCCAGCAGTTCGACAGTAAACACCGGGGAGCTGTTTTTT.

The CDR3: CASSFFSGGTGELFF. In DNA, the CDR3 is TGTGCCAGCAGCTTTTTTTCAGGGGGCACCGGGGAGCTGTTTTTT. The chain uses TRBV11-2 and TRBJ2-2; 7 positions agree with TRBD1. The germline V gene has CDR1 SGHAT and CDR2 FQNNGV. The CDR3 spans 15 residues. With 3 bases clipped from V and 4 bases from J, the junction kept 5 bases outside the gene matches.

The chain employs TRBV4-1 and TRBJ2-2; 7 positions agree with TRBD1. The V gene end was trimmed by 4 bases and the J gene end by 0 bases; junction bases not matched to a gene: 8. This CDR3 has 17 residues. Germline CDR1 is MGHRA and CDR2 is YSYEKL. The CDR3 reads CASSPTRGQPNTGELFF. The CDR3 coding sequence is TGCGCCAGCAGCCCGACCCGGGGACAGCCGAACACCGGGGAGCTGTTTTTT.

This clone occurred once. The chain carries TRBV28 and TRBJ1-1; 7 bases are a match to TRBD1. V trimming: 2 bases; J trimming: 4 bases; junction bases outside the gene matches: 10. The germline V gene encodes CDR1 MDHEN and CDR2 SYDVKM. The length of the CDR3 is 16 residues. CDR3 coding DNA: TGTGCCAGCAGTTTAGGCGGCACTCAGGGGGGCACTGAAGCTTTCTTT. This sequence encodes CASSLGGTQGGTEAFF.

CDR3 coding DNA: TGTGCCAGCAGCCAGGACGTTTTGAACAGGGGGTCACCCCTCCACTTT. This translates into CASSQDVLNRGSPLHF. The rearrangement links TRBV9 to TRBJ1-6; 8 nucleotides align to TRBD1. V lost 4 bases to trimming and J lost 10 bases; unmatched junction nucleotides: 13. Germline CDR1 SGDLS, CDR2 YYNGEE. The CDR3 contains 16 residues.